The clone carrying this T cell receptor (beta chain) was detected a few times. What it binds is not known. In TCRdb, the 5' RACE reads were re-called with MiXCR into one record per CDR3 protein. The table records about 9,100 distinct CDR3 sequences, 60% of them present only once. The memory fraction was CD4+CD45RO+CD25- cells. Study outcomes and limitations: Tumor memory CD4+ T cell TCR gene usage was found to cluster with blood and lymph node memory CD4+ cells and with lymph node naive CD4+ cells.

CDR3 size: 14 residues. The V and J ends lost 5 bases and 7 bases respectively, with 14 bases between them. Germline V gene sequence: CDR1 MNHEY, CDR2 SMNVEV (reference sequence). The source material was tumor-infiltrating memory CD4+ T cells sorted from the breast tumor. Indicated subset: memory CD4+ T cells, CD4+CD45RO+CD25-. This clonotype was sampled from a female donor with breast cancer. This chain joins TRBV27 and TRBJ2-2; the D gene is possibly TRBD2 (6 bases). The CDR3 loop is CASSLKTGDGELFF. CDR3 nucleotide sequence: TGTGCCAGCAGTCTAAAAACGGGAGACGGGGAGCTGTTTTTT.